This TCR beta chain was observed in a study of CD8 T cells in Susac syndrome. FACS enriched CD8+ TEMRA cells, while bulk CD8+ and CD4+ were negatively isolated. The CDR3 is 13 residues long. CDR1 is SGHDT, CDR2 YYEEEE, per germline. Trimming took 0 bases from V and 2 from J, leaving 5 bases between them. With random hexamers, about 0.5 to 1 ug RNA was reverse transcribed. immunoSEQ multiplex PCR amplified TCR beta CDR3 across 54 Vbeta, 13 Jbeta. One entry per CDR3 protein results from TCRdb running MiXCR on the immunoSEQ multiplex PCR reads. The sample yields about 290,000 distinct CDR3 sequences, about 88% seen once.

The chain recombines TRBV5-6 with TRBJ1-1; D gene uncertain. Input material: CD8+ T cells from PBMCs. This sequence originates from a human donor with multiple sclerosis. The CDR3 sequence: CASSLVSNTEAFF. The CDR3 region has the DNA TGTGCCAGCAGCTTGGTGTCTAACACTGAAGCTTTCTTT.